These T cell receptor beta chains were read from a single sample in a study of blood T cells in healthy people across ages. Each CDR3 protein gets one entry after TCRdb re-called the 5' RACE reads with MiXCR. The table includes 600,000 or so distinct CDR3 sequences, approximately 30% detected once. Sequencing was performed on blood. These receptors originate from an elderly woman in good health. Each CDR3 is given with its conserved first and last residue. D genes are given only for firm matches. Clone size is given for some rows only: seen once, a few or many times, or a class if the clone is expanded.

TRBJ2-1 many . TRBV18 TGTGCCAGCTCAGTACAGCTATGGGATGAGCAGTTCTTC CASSVQLWDEQFF
TRBJ2-7 many . TRBV25-1 TGTGCCAGCAGTGATACTGGGGGGAGTGTCTACGAGCAGTACTTC CASSDTGGSVYEQYF
TRBJ1-6 many . TRBV12-3/TRBV12-4 TGTGCCAGCAGTTTGGTGAGAAATAATTCACCCCTCCACTTT CASSLVRNNSPLHF
TRBJ2-5 . TRBD1 TRBV28 TGTGCCAGCAGTTCCTGGACAGGGGAAGAGACCCAGTACTTC CASSSWTGEETQYF
TRBJ1-6 few . TRBV30 TGTGCCTGGAGTGTGGCCCGGCTGGGCAATAATTCACCCCTCCACTTT CAWSVARLGNNSPLHF
TRBJ2-2 few TRBD2 TRBV20-1 TGCAGTGCTAGAGTTCACGGCGGGGGGGTCGGGGAGCTGTTTTTT CSARVHGGGVGELFF
TRBJ2-1 . . TRBV6-1 TGTGCCAGCAGTGAAGATGAAGTCTCCAATGAGCAGTTCTTC CASSEDEVSNEQFF
TRBJ1-2 many . TRBV6-1 TGTGCCAGCAGTCGGGGGCCACAGTCCCCAGGCTACACCTTC CASSRGPQSPGYTF
TRBJ1-2 . . TRBV6-2/TRBV6-3 TGTGCCAGCAGTTACCAGGCCATCTATGGCTACACCTTC CASSYQAIYGYTF
TRBJ2-3 . TRBD2 TRBV20-1 TGCAGTGCTAGCCCCAGCGGGGCCGGGGCGGATACGCAGTATTTT CSASPSGAGADTQYF
TRBJ1-1 . . TRBV28 TGTGCCAGCAAACCTAGGACAGTCATGAACACTGAAGCTTTCTTT CASKPRTVMNTEAFF
TRBJ2-3 many TRBD2 TRBV5-1 TGCGCCAGCAGCTTGTTGACTAGCGGGGGGACAGATACGCAGTATTTT CASSLLTSGGTDTQYF
TRBJ1-1 . TRBD1 TRBV27 TGTGCCAGCAACGCACAGGGGGCCGGCACTGAAGCTTTCTTT CASNAQGAGTEAFF
TRBJ2-3 . . TRBV14 TGTGCCAGCAGCCAAGGTGGGGGGCGAAGCACAGATACGCAGTATTTT CASSQGGGRSTDTQYF
TRBJ2-1 many TRBD1 TRBV5-1 TGCGCCAGCAGCTTGGGACAGGGAAGGTTAAATGAGCAGTTCTTC CASSLGQGRLNEQFF
TRBJ2-1 . . TRBV5-1 TGCGCCAGCAGCTTGGAAGCACCAAGTAGCTACAATGAGCAGTTCTTC CASSLEAPSSYNEQFF
TRBJ2-7 . TRBD2 TRBV6-1 TGTGCCAGCAGTGATAGCGGGGCAGTCTCCTACGAGCAGTACTTC CASSDSGAVSYEQYF
TRBJ2-7 many . TRBV6-6 TGTGCCAGCAGTTACTCGAAAGTCACCGAGCAGTACTTC CASSYSKVTEQYF
TRBJ1-6 . TRBD1 TRBV28 TGTGCCAGCTTGGAGGGGGCAACCTATAATTCACCCCTCCACTTT CASLEGATYNSPLHF
TRBJ2-3 few . TRBV20-1 TGCAGTGCTAGAGAACCGACAGATACGCAGTATTTT CSAREPTDTQYF
TRBJ1-2 few . TRBV24-1 TGTGCCACCAGTGACACGAGGGGAGGCTACACCTTC CATSDTRGGYTF
TRBJ2-3 many . TRBV15 TGTGCCACCAGCGACCGGCGCACAGATACGCAGTATTTT CATSDRRTDTQYF